This entry lists 2 T cell receptor beta chains sequenced from one sample in a study of T-cell reconstitution after alpha-beta-depleted transplantation in children (dated by TCRdb to the mid-2010s). The library was obtained by PCR. Sequencer: Illumina HiSeq 2500. TCR libraries were prepared with molecular barcoding, using unique molecular identifiers to normalize TCRbeta repertoire quantification. TCRdb passed the public sequencing reads through fastp at Q25 and MiXCR, retaining productive beta sequences. Rows matching on CDR3 protein sequence are summarized as one entry with the most common DNA and genes. The sample has 150,000 to 250,000 distinct CDR3 sequences on record, just over 14% of them singletons. The ten largest clones represent less than 15% of the sample. The specimen comprised PBMCs from the stem cell graft donor, sampled from the stem cell graft. Every receptor here comes from a human donor who donated a stem cell graft to a child with acute lymphoblastic leukemia.

This clonotype was counted at least ten times. The chain is built from TRBV12-3 or TRBV12-4 and TRBJ2-3; maybe TRBD1 (6 bases). Trimming left V 3 bases short and J 2 bases short, with 18 bases between. The CDR3 covers 17 residues. Written as DNA, the CDR3 is TGTGCCAGCAGTTTCAATTCCGGGACACCTACCACAGATACGCAGTATTTT. Encoded protein: CASSFNSGTPTTDTQYF.

A word on this clonotype: A single base separates this from a much larger clone, so it may be a read error. The V and J genes are TRBV12-3 or TRBV12-4 and TRBJ1-2, with D possibly TRBD1 on 5 matching bases. The CDR3 consists of 15 residues. Deletions cut 0 bases from V and 2 bases from J, with 10 bases between. This chain's CDR3 is CASSLAWGGNYGYTF. The CDR3, as DNA: TGTGCCAGCAGTTTAGCCTGGGGCGGGAACTATGGCTACACCTTC.